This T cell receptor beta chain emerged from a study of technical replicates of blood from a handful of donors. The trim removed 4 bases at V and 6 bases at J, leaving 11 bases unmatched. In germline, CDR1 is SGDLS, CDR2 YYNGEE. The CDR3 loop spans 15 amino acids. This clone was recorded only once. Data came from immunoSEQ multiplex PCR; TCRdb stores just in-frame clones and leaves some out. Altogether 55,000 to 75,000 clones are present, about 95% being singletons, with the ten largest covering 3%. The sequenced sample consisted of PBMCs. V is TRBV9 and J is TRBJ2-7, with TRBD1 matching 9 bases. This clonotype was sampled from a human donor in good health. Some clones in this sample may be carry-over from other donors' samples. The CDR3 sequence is CASSPQGQGYREQYF. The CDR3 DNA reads TGTGCCAGCAGCCCCCAGGGACAGGGATATCGCGAGCAGTACTTC.